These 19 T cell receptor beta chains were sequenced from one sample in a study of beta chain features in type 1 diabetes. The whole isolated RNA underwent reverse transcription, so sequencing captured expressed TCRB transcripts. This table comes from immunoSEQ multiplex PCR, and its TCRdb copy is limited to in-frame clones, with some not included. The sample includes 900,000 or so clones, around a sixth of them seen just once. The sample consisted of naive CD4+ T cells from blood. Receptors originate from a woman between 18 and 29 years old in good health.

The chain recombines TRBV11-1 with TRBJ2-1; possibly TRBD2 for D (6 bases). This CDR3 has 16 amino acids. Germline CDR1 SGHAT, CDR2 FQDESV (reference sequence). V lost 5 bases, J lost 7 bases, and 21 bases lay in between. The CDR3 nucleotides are TGTGCCAGCAGCCTATCTCCGCAGACCGGGACTAATGAGCAGTTCTTC. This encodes CASSLSPQTGTNEQFF. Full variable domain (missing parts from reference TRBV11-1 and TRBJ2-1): EAEVAQSPRYKITEKSQAVAFWCDPISGHATLYWYRQILGQGPELLVQFQDESVVDDSQLPKDRFSAERLKGVDSTLKIQPAELGDSAMYLCASSLSPQTGTNEQFFGPGTRLTVL.

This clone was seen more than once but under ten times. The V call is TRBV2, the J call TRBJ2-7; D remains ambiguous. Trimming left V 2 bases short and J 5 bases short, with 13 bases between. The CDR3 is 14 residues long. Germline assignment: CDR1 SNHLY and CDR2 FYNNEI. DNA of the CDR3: TGTGCCAGCAGTGAACAACGGAGTAGCCACGAGCAGTACTTC. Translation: CASSEQRSSHEQYF.

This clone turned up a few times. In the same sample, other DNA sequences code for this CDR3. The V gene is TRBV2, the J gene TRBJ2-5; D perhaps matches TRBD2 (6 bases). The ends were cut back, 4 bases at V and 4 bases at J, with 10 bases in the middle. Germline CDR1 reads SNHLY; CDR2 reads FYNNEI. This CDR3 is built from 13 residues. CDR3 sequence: CASSVSGRETQYF. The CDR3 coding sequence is TGTGCCAGCAGTGTATCCGGGAGAGAGACCCAGTACTTC.

CDR3 sequence: CASSPFGGGLGEGKLFF. CDR3 in DNA: TGTGCCAGCAGCCCTTTCGGGGGAGGGTTGGGAGAAGGAAAACTGTTTTTT. The chain has TRBV7-2 and TRBJ1-4, with D possibly TRBD1 on 5 matching bases. V lost 5 bases and J 10 bases, leaving 26 bases between the germline ends. Germline V gene data show CDR1 as SGHTA and CDR2 as FQGNSA. The CDR3 covers 17 residues.

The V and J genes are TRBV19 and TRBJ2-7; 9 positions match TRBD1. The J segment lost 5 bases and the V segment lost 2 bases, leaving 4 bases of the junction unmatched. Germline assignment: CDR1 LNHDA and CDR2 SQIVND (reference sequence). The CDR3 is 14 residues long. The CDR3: CASSIRDRVDEQYF. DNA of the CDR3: TGTGCCAGTAGTATACGGGACAGGGTTGACGAGCAGTACTTC.

CDR3 nucleotides: TGTGCCAGCAGCCAAGCCCCCCTAGCGGGAGGCGGTGAGCAGTACTTC. It yields the protein CASSQAPLAGGGEQYF. The chain couples TRBV5-4 to TRBJ2-7; the match to TRBD2 covers 11 bases. V lost 4 bases and J lost 7; bases outside the gene matches: 13. There are 16 residues in the CDR3. Germline V gene data show CDR1 as SGHNT and CDR2 as YYREEE (reference sequence). The variable domain in full, completed from reference TRBV5-4 and TRBJ2-7, reads ETGVTQSPTHLIKTRGQQVTLRCSSQSGHNTVSWYQQALGQGPQFIFQYYREEENGRGNFPPRFSGLQFPNYSSELNVNALELDDSALYLCASSQAPLAGGGEQYFGPGTRLTVT.

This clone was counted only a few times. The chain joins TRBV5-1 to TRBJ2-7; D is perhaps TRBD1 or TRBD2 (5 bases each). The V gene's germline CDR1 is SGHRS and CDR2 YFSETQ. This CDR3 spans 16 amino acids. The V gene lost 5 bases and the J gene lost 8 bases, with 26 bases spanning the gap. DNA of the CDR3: TGCGCCAGCAGGAGTTGGGACCAGGATCGAACGCCTCAGCAGTACTTC. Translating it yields CASRSWDQDRTPQQYF.

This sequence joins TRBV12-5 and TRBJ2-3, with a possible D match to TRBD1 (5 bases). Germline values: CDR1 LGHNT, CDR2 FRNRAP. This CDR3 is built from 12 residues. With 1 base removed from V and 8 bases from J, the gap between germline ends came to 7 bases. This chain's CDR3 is CASGLAQGTQYF. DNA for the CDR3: TGTGCTAGTGGTTTGGCGCAGGGTACGCAGTATTTT.

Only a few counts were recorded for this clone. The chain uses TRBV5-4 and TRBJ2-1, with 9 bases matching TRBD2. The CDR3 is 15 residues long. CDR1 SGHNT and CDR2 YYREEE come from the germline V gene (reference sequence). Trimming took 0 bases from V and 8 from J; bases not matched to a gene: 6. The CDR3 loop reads CASSLAVAGEDEQFF. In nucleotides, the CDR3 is TGTGCCAGCAGCTTGGCGGTAGCGGGAGAGGATGAGCAGTTCTTC.

The chain's CDR3 is CASSHSGMEQETQYF. The CDR3 DNA is TGTGCCAGCAGCCATAGCGGGATGGAGCAAGAGACCCAGTACTTC. This chain links TRBV9 with TRBJ2-5, with 8 nucleotides matching TRBD2. CDR1 and CDR2 from the germline V gene are SGDLS and YYNGEE. This CDR3 has 15 amino acids. V gave up 4 bases and J gave up 2 bases; unmatched junction bases: 7.

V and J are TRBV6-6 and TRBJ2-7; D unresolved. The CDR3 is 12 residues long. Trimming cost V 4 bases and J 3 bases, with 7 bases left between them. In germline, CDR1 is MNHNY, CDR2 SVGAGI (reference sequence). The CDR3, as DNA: TGTGCCAGCAGTTGGGAAAACTACGAGCAGTACTTC. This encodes CASSWENYEQYF.

The CDR3 sequence: CASSYSNAGWHF. CDR3 coding DNA: TGTGCCAGCAGTTACTCGAATGCAGGGTGGCATTTT. The rearrangement joins TRBV6-6 to TRBJ1-5, with D possibly matching TRBD1 (5 bases). The CDR3 is 12 amino acids. In germline, CDR1 is MNHNY, CDR2 SVGAGI (reference sequence). Trimming took off 0 bases at V and 15 bases at J, with 12 bases between the two ends.

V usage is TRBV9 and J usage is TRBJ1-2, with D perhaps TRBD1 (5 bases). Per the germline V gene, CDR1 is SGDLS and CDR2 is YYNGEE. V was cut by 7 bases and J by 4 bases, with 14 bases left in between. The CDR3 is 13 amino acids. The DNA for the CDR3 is TGTGCCAGCCACGACCCGGGGGTCTATGGCTACACCTTC. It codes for CASHDPGVYGYTF. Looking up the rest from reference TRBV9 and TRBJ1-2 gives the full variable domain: DSGVTQTPKHLITATGQRVTLRCSPRSGDLSVYWYQQSLDQGLQFLIQYYNGEERAKGNILERFSAQQFPDLHSELNLSSLELGDSALYFCASHDPGVYGYTFGSGTRLTVV.

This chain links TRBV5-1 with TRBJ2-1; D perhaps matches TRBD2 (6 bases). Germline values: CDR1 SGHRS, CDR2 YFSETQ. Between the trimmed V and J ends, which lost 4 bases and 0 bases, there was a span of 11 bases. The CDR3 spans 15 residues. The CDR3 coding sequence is TGCGCCAGCAGCGTTAGCGGAAGCTCCTACAATGAGCAGTTCTTC. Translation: CASSVSGSSYNEQFF. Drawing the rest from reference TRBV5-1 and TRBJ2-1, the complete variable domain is KAGVTQTPRYLIKTRGQQVTLSCSPISGHRSVSWYQQTPGQGLQFLFEYFSETQRNKGNFPGRFSGRQFSNSRSEMNVSTLELGDSALYLCASSVSGSSYNEQFFGPGTRLTVL.

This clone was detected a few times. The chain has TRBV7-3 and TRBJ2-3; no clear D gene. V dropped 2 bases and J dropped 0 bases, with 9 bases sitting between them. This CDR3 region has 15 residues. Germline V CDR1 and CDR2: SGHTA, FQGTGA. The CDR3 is CASSLHEDSTDTQYF. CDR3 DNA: TGTGCCAGCAGCTTACATGAGGATAGCACAGATACGCAGTATTTT.

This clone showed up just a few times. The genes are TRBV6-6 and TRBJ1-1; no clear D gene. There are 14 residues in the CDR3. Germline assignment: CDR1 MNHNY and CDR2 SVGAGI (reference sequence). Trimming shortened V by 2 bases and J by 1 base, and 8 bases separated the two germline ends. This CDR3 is CASSYGRQNTEAFF. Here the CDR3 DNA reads TGTGCCAGCAGTTACGGACGGCAGAACACTGAAGCTTTCTTT.

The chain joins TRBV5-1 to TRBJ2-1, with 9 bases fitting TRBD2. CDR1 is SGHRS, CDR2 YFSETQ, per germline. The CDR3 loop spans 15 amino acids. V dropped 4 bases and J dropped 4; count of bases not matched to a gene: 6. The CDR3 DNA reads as TGCGCCAGCAGCCCGACTAGCGGAGAATACAATGAGCAGTTCTTC. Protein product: CASSPTSGEYNEQFF.

The CDR3 DNA reads as TGTGCCAGCAGTTTCCGGACTAGCGGGTCCAATGAGCAGTTCTTC. Its translation is CASSFRTSGSNEQFF. The rearrangement uses TRBV28 and TRBJ2-1; the match to TRBD2 covers 11 bases. From germline, CDR1 is MDHEN and CDR2 SYDVKM. V lost 3 bases to trimming and J lost 6 bases; unmatched junction nucleotides: 4. This CDR3 spans 15 amino acids. The entire variable domain, with the rest obtained from reference TRBV28 and TRBJ2-1, is as follows: DVKVTQSSRYLVKRTGEKVFLECVQDMDHENMFWYRQDPGLGLRLIYFSYDVKMKEKGDIPEGYSVSREKKERFSLILESASTNQTSMYLCASSFRTSGSNEQFFGPGTRLTVL.

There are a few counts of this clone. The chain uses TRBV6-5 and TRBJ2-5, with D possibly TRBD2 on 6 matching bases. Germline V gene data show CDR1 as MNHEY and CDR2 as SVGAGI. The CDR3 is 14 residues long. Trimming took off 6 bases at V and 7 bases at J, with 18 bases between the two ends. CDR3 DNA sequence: TGTGCCAGCAGAGCCGGGACTCTTAAAGGGACCCAGTACTTC. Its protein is CASRAGTLKGTQYF.